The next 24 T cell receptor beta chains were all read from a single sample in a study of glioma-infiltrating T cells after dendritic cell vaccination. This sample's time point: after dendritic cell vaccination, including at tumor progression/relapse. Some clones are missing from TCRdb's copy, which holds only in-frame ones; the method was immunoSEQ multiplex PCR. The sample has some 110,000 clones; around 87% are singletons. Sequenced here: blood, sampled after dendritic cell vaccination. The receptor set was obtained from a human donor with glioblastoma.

CDR3 bases: TGCGCCAGCAGCCAAGGTATTTGGGGACAGGGAGGCGCTGGTGCCTATGGCTACACCTTC. Its translation: CASSQGIWGQGGAGAYGYTF. V gene TRBV4-1 combines with J gene TRBJ1-2; 9 bases match TRBD1. The CDR3 runs 20 residues. Germline assignment: CDR1 MGHRA and CDR2 YSYEKL. V lost 1 base, J lost 4 bases, and 19 bases stayed unmatched.

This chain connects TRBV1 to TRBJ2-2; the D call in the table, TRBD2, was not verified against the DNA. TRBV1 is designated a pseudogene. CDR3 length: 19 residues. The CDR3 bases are TGCACCAGCAGCCAAGATATTTCGGACCGGGGACTCAACACCGGGGAGCTGTTTTTT. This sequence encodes CTSSQDISDRGLNTGELFF.

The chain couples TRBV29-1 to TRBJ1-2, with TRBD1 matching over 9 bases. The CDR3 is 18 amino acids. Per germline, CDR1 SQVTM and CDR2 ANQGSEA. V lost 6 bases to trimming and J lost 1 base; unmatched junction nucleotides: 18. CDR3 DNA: TGCAGCGTAAAAGCGGGACAGGGCATTCTGAGGGGTAACTATGGCTACACCTTC. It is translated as CSVKAGQGILRGNYGYTF. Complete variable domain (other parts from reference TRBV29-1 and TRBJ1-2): SAVISQKPSRDICQRGTSLTIQCQVDSQVTMMFWYRQQPGQSLTLIATANQGSEATYESGFVIDKFPISRPNLTFSTLTVSNMSPEDSSIYLCSVKAGQGILRGNYGYTFGSGTRLTVV.

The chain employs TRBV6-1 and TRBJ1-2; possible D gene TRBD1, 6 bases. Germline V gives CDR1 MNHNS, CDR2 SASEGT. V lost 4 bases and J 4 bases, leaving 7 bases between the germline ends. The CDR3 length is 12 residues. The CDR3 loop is CASSGTVYGYTF. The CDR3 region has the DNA TGTGCCAGCAGTGGGACAGTCTATGGCTACACCTTC.

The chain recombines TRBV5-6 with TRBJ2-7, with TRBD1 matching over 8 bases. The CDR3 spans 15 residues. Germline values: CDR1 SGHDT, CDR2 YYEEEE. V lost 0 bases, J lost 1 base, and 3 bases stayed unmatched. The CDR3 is CASSLGTGRSYEQYF. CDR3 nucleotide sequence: TGTGCCAGCAGCTTGGGGACAGGGCGATCCTACGAGCAGTACTTC. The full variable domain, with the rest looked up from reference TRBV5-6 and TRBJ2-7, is DAGVTQSPTHLIKTRGQQVTLRCSPKSGHDTVSWYQQALGQGPQFIFQYYEEEERQRGNFPDRFSGHQFPNYSSELNVNALLLGDSALYLCASSLGTGRSYEQYFGPGTRLTVT.

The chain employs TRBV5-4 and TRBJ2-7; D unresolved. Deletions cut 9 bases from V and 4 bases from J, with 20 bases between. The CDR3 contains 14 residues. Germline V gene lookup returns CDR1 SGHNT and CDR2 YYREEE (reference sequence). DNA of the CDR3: TGTGCCACCCGCGGCTCCCTAGGAGAATACGAGCAGTACTTC. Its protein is CATRGSLGEYEQYF.

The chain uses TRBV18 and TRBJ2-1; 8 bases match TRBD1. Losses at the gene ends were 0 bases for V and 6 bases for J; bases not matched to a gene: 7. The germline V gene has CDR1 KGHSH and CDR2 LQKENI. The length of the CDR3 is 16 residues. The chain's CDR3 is CASSPPRTGLRNEQFF. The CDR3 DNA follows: TGTGCCAGCTCACCACCTCGGACAGGGCTTCGCAATGAGCAGTTCTTC.

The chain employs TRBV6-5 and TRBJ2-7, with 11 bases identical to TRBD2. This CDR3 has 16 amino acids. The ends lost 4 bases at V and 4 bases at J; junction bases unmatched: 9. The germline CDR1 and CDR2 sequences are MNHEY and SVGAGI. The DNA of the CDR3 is TGTGCCAGCAGTTGGATGTATAGCGGGGGGGTGTACGAGCAGTACTTC. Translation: CASSWMYSGGVYEQYF.

As DNA, the CDR3 is TGTGCCAGCAGCCGGGACAGCTTCTACGAGCAGTACTTC. Translation gives CASSRDSFYEQYF. The chain carries TRBV7-2 and TRBJ2-7; the match to TRBD1 covers 7 bases. The V gene's germline CDR1 is SGHTA and CDR2 FQGNSA. The V gene end was trimmed by 5 bases and the J gene end by 3 bases; junction bases not matched to a gene: 4. The CDR3 consists of 13 residues. The full variable domain, its missing parts supplied by reference TRBV7-2 and TRBJ2-7, is GAGVSQSPSNKVTEKGKDVELRCDPISGHTALYWYRQSLGQGLEFLIYFQGNSAPDKSGLPSDRFSAERTGGSVSTLTIQRTQQEDSAVYLCASSRDSFYEQYFGPGTRLTVT.

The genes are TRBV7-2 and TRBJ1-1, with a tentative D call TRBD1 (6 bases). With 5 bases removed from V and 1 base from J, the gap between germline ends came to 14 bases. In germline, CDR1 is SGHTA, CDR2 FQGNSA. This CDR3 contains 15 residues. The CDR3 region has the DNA TGTGCCAGCAGCGCGACAAGCAGGGGGAACACTGAAGCTTTCTTT. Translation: CASSATSRGNTEAFF.

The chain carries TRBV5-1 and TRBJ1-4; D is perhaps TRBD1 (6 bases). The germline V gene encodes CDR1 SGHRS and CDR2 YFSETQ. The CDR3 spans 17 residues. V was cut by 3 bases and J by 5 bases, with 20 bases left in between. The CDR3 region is CASSSHGSPGENEKLFF. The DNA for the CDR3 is TGCGCCAGCAGCTCACACGGGTCCCCAGGGGAGAATGAAAAACTGTTTTTT.

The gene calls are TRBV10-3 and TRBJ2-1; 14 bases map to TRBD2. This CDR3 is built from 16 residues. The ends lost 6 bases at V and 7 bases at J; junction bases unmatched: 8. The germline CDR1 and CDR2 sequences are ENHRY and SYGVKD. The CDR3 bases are TGTGCCATCAGCCTCGAGACTAGCGGGGGGGCGAATGAGCAGTTCTTC. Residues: CAISLETSGGANEQFF.

The CDR3 loop reads CASRNRGRTAEAFF. CDR3 DNA: TGTGCCAGCAGAAACAGGGGGCGAACTGCTGAAGCTTTCTTT. V and J are TRBV5-6 and TRBJ1-1; 9 bases line up with TRBD1. This CDR3 comprises 14 residues. Germline CDR1 SGHDT, CDR2 YYEEEE. J was trimmed by 6 bases and V by 5 bases; bases with no gene match: 8.

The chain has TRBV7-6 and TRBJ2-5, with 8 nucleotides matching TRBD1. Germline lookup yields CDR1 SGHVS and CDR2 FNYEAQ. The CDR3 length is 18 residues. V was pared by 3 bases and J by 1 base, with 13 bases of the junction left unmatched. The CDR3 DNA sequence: TGTGCCAGCAGCTTGGTAATTCTGACAGGGGAATTCCAAGAGACCCAGTACTTC. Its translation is CASSLVILTGEFQETQYF.

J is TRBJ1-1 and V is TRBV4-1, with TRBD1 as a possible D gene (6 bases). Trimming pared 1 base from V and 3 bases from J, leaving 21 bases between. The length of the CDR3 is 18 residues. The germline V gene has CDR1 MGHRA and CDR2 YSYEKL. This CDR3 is CASSQVPRGGLRDTEAFF. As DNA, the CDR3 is TGCGCCAGCAGCCAAGTCCCGAGGGGGGGCTTGCGGGACACTGAAGCTTTCTTT.

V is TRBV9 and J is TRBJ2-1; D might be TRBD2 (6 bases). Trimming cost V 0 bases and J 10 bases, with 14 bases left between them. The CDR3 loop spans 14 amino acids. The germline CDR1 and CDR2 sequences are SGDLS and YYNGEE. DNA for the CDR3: TGTGCCAGCAGCGTAGGGGGGGAGGCTCTCGAGCAGTTCTTC. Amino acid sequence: CASSVGGEALEQFF.

The CDR3 DNA sequence: TGTGCCAGCAGTGCTCCGGGATCTTATAGGGCAACTAATGAAAAACTGTTTTTT. Translated, it gives CASSAPGSYRATNEKLFF. The chain is built from TRBV6-1 and TRBJ1-4; D gene unclear. Trimming stripped 4 bases from V and 0 bases from J, with 18 bases between. The germline V gene has CDR1 MNHNS and CDR2 SASEGT. The CDR3 is 18 residues long.

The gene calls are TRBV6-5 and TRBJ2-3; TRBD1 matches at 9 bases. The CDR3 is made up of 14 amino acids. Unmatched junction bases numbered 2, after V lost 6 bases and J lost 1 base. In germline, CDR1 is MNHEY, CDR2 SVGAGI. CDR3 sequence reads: CASRRTGGTDTQYF. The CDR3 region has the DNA TGTGCCAGCAGAAGGACAGGGGGCACAGATACGCAGTATTTT.

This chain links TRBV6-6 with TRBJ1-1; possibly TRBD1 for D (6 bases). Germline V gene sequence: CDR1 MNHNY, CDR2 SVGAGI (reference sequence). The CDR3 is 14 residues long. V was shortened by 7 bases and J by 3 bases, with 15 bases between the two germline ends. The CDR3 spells CASTVRGLDTEAFF. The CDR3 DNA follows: TGTGCCAGCACCGTGCGGGGGCTGGACACTGAAGCTTTCTTT.

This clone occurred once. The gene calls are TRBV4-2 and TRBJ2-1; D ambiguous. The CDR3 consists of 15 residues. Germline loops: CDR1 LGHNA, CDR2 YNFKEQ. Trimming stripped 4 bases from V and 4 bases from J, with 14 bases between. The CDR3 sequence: CASSPEVRPYNEQFF. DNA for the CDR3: TGTGCCAGCAGCCCTGAGGTGCGGCCTTACAATGAGCAGTTCTTC.

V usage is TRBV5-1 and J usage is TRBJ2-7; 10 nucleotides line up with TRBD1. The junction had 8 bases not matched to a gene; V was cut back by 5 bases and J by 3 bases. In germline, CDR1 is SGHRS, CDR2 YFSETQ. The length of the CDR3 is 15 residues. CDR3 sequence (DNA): TGCGCCAGCAGACCGGGACAGGGGATTTTCTACGAGCAGTACTTC. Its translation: CASRPGQGIFYEQYF.

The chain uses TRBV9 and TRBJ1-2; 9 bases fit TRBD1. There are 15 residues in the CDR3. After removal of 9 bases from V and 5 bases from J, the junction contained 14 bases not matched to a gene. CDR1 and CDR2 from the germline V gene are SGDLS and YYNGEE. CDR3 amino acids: CATTWTGADSYGYTF. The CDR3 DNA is TGTGCCACCACTTGGACAGGGGCCGATTCTTATGGCTACACCTTC.

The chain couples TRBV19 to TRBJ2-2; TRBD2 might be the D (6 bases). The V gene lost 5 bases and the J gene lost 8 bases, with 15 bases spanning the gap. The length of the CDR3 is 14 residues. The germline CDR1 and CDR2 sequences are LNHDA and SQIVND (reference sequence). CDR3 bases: TGTGCCAGTAGTTACCGAGGCGCGGGGGGGGAGCTGTTTTTT. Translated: CASSYRGAGGELFF.

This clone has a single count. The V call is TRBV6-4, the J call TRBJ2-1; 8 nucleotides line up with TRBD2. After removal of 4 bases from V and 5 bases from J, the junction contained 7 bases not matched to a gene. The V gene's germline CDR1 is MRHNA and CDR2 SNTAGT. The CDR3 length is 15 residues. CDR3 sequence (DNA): TGTGCCAGCAGTGCCAGCGGGAGAGTCAACAATGAGCAGTTCTTC. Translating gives CASSASGRVNNEQFF.